What follows are 27 T cell receptor beta chains derived from one specimen sequenced in a study of regulatory T cells in long-lasting Graves disease. The TCR beta library used iRepertoire HTBI primers with Arm-PCR amplification of CDR3. TCRdb re-derived calls from the multiplex PCR reads in MiXCR, one entry per CDR3 protein. The sample records more than 350,000 distinct CDR3 sequences, 15% being singletons. Time point described: newly diagnosed GD, antithyroid drugs for less than 3 months. From PBMCs, RNA was extracted and then used to make the TCR library. This sample also appeared in a second study, on T cells in Graves' hyperthyroidism and ophthalmopathy.

The material was peripheral blood mononuclear cells (PBMCs), obtained at new diagnosis, from a patient treated with antithyroid drugs. These receptors originate from a woman in her 30s with Graves disease.

The DNA of the CDR3 is TGTGCCAGCAGCCGCCGGGATTTCTATGGCTACACCTTC. It specifies CASSRRDFYGYTF. The chain recombines TRBV5-4 with TRBJ1-2; D call uncertain. The germline V gene encodes CDR1 SGHNT and CDR2 YYREEE (reference sequence). Trimming cost V 4 bases and J 4 bases, with 11 bases left between them. This CDR3 spans 13 amino acids.

A few counts support this clonotype. The gene calls are TRBV11-2 and TRBJ2-7; D is unresolved. V lost 5 bases and J 5 bases, leaving 22 bases between the germline ends. CDR3 length equals 16 residues. Germline-derived CDR1 and CDR2 are SGHAT and FQNNGV. The DNA of the CDR3 is TGTGCCAGCAGCCCCCAGCTAGGAGCGCAGACCCACGAGCAGTACTTC. Residues: CASSPQLGAQTHEQYF.

As for this clonotype: With only one base between it and a far larger clone, this is likely a read error. The J gene is TRBJ2-7, the V gene TRBV7-9; 13 nucleotides agree with TRBD2. Germline V CDR1 and CDR2: SEHNR, FQNEAQ (reference sequence). The CDR3 has 14 amino acids. The CDR3 reads CASSPGLAGDEPYF. CDR3 bases: TGTGCCAGCAGCCCCGGACTAGCGGGAGACGAGCCGTACTTC.

In this sample, this clonotype turned up a few times. The chain is built from TRBV19 and TRBJ1-1, with unresolved D. The germline V gene has CDR1 LNHDA and CDR2 SQIVND (reference sequence). Trimming stripped 2 bases from V and 3 bases from J, with 7 bases between. The CDR3 sequence is 13 residues long. For the CDR3, the DNA is TGTGCCAGTAGTATAACGCAGTACACTGAAGCTTTCTTT. As protein: CASSITQYTEAFF.

There are many counts of this clonotype. No conserved phenylalanine or tryptophan is present at the end of the CDR3, so a read error is the likely explanation. The chain links TRBV28 to TRBJ2-1; 7 bases line up with TRBD2. CDR3 length equals 14 residues. J lost 5 bases, V lost 5 bases, and 6 bases had no gene match. Germline-derived CDR1 and CDR2 are MDHEN and SYDVKM. CDR3 region: CASSTTGTNNEQFL. The CDR3 bases are TGTGCCAGCAGTACAACCGGGACTAACAATGAGCAGTTCCTC.

The table lists this clonotype with many counts. The chain combines TRBV20-1 with TRBJ2-1; 7 nucleotides line up with TRBD1. After removal of 6 bases from V and 2 bases from J, the junction contained 10 bases not matched to a gene. This CDR3 is built from 15 residues. Germline CDR1 DFQATT, CDR2 SNEGSKA (reference sequence). Here the CDR3 DNA reads TGCAGTGCCTATACGACAGGGCAGACCTACAATGAGCAGTTCTTC. It yields the protein CSAYTTGQTYNEQFF.

This clonotype was counted once. A much larger clone differs from this one at a single base, so this may be a read error. The DNA of the CDR3 is TGTGCCAGCAGTTTTCAGCTTGACGCCTCTGGCTACACCTTC. Residues: CASSFQLDASGYTF. The chain joins TRBV12-3 or TRBV12-4 to TRBJ1-2; D gene ambiguous. This CDR3 spans 14 amino acids. Trimming cost V 3 bases and J 7 bases, with 15 bases left between them.

This clonotype appeared many times. CDR3 bases: TGCAGTGCTAGAGAGTCTAGGGCCCTCGACGGCTACACCTTC. Protein: CSARESRALDGYTF. The V call is TRBV20-1, the J call TRBJ1-2, with D uncertain. V was pared by 0 bases and J by 8 bases, with 16 bases between. The CDR3 runs to 14 residues. CDR1 and CDR2 (germline): DFQATT, SNEGSKA (reference sequence).

The sample holds a few counts of this clonotype. Here the CDR3 DNA reads TGTGCCAGCAGCTTAGGCGGAGGCCGGCCAACCTCTTTCTCCTACGAGCAGTACTTC. It translates to CASSLGGGRPTSFSYEQYF. J is TRBJ2-7 and V is TRBV11-3, with a tentative D call TRBD2 (5 bases). Germline CDR1 reads SGHNT; CDR2 reads YENEEA. The CDR3 sequence is 19 residues long. V was cut by 1 base and J by 0 bases, with 22 bases left in between.

In DNA, the CDR3 is TGTGCCAGCAGTTATAACGGAGCCTATGGCTACACCTTC. Translated, it gives CASSYNGAYGYTF. The chain joins TRBV6-5 to TRBJ1-2, with unresolved D. Trimming stripped 3 bases from V and 4 bases from J, with 9 bases between. The CDR3 runs 13 residues. Germline CDR1 reads MNHEY; CDR2 reads SVGAGI.

This clonotype was observed a handful of times. The rearrangement links TRBV19 to TRBJ2-1; perhaps TRBD1 as D (6 bases). This CDR3 is 16 amino acids long. The germline V gene encodes CDR1 LNHDA and CDR2 SQIVND (reference sequence). Trimming shortened V by 4 bases and J by 0 bases, and 13 bases separated the two germline ends. The chain's CDR3 is CASSNTPDSSYNEQFF. The CDR3 bases are TGTGCCAGTAGTAATACCCCGGACAGCTCCTACAATGAGCAGTTCTTC. Combining the CDR3 with reference TRBV19 and TRBJ2-1 gives the whole variable domain DGGITQSPKYLFRKEGQNVTLSCEQNLNHDAMYWYRQDPGQGLRLIYYSQIVNDFQKGDIAEGYSVSREKKESFPLTVTSAQKNPTAFYLCASSNTPDSSYNEQFFGPGTRLTVL.

This clonotype has ten or more counts. V gene TRBV11-3 combines with J gene TRBJ2-2, with 7 bases fitting TRBD2. Trimming at V came to 5 bases and at J to 0 bases, leaving 15 bases not matched to a gene. CDR3 length: 19 amino acids. CDR1 and CDR2 (germline): SGHNT, YENEEA. CDR3 loop: CASSPWEGLFRSNTGELFF. The CDR3 DNA sequence: TGTGCCAGCAGCCCATGGGAGGGACTATTCCGGTCGAACACCGGGGAGCTGTTTTTT. The complete variable domain, with remaining parts taken from reference TRBV11-3 and TRBJ2-2, reads EAGVVQSPRYKIIEKKQPVAFWCNPISGHNTLYWYLQNLGQGPELLIRYENEEAVDDSQLPKDRFSAERLKGVDSTLKIQPAELGDSAVYLCASSPWEGLFRSNTGELFFGEGSRLTVL.

In this sample, this clonotype turned up a few times. This chain joins TRBV7-9 and TRBJ1-2, with D maybe TRBD1 (6 bases). V shed 8 bases and J shed 5 bases, with 36 bases lying between them. There are 20 residues in the CDR3. Germline V gene data show CDR1 as SEHNR and CDR2 as FQNEAQ (reference sequence). Written as DNA, the CDR3 is TGTGCCAGCTTGCGGGACGACTACAGGAACAGGGCTGATCCGAGATATGGCTACACCTTC. This codes for CASLRDDYRNRADPRYGYTF.

The sample holds many counts of this clonotype. The chain employs TRBV12-5 and TRBJ2-1; 8 bases are shared with TRBD2. This CDR3 has 14 amino acids. V trimming: 3 bases; J trimming: 6 bases; junction bases outside the gene matches: 4. In germline, CDR1 is LGHNT, CDR2 FRNRAP. In DNA, the CDR3 is TGTGCTAGTGGTTTTAGCGGGGCGAGCAATGAGCAGTTCTTC. Translated, it gives CASGFSGASNEQFF.

The chain has TRBV20-1 and TRBJ2-7; D unresolved. The ends were cut back, 0 bases at V and 6 bases at J, with 12 bases in the middle. Germline V lookup: CDR1 DFQATT, CDR2 SNEGSKA (reference sequence). The CDR3 is 13 amino acids. In nucleotides, the CDR3 is TGCAGTGCTAGAGAAGACCTCGCCTCCGAGCAGTACTTC. Translation: CSAREDLASEQYF.

This clonotype was detected a few times. The chain couples TRBV14 to TRBJ1-2; 7 nucleotides agree with TRBD1. The germline V gene encodes CDR1 SGHDN and CDR2 FVKESK. The length of the CDR3 is 16 residues. The V segment lost 0 bases and the J segment 3 bases; nucleotides outside the gene matches: 7. The CDR3 DNA reads TGTGCCAGCAGCCAAGATCTTCAGGGGGATGACTATGGCTACACCTTC. It yields the protein CASSQDLQGDDYGYTF.

This clonotype was picked up many times. This chain uses TRBV28 with TRBJ2-7, with 14 bases that match TRBD2. This CDR3 has 17 amino acids. CDR1 MDHEN and CDR2 SYDVKM come from the germline V gene. V trimming: 5 bases; J trimming: 2 bases; junction bases outside the gene matches: 8. The CDR3 bases are TGTGCCAGCAGTCCTTGGGAGACTAGCGGGAGGGCCTACGAGCAGTACTTC. This gives the protein CASSPWETSGRAYEQYF.

V usage is TRBV11-2 and J usage is TRBJ1-2; D is possibly TRBD1 (5 bases). The CDR3 length is 14 residues. Trimming shortened V by 0 bases and J by 8 bases, and 13 bases separated the two germline ends. Germline assignment: CDR1 SGHAT and CDR2 FQNNGV. CDR3 nucleotide sequence: TGTGCCAGCAGCTTAGAGGAGGGGATGGGGGGCTACACCTTC. Protein: CASSLEEGMGGYTF.

This clonotype was observed at least ten times. J is TRBJ2-1 and V is TRBV10-3; TRBD2 matches 8 bases. This CDR3 comprises 14 residues. Losses at the gene ends were 2 bases for V and 5 bases for J; bases not matched to a gene: 2. Germline CDR1 ENHRY, CDR2 SYGVKD. The CDR3 loop reads CAISEGTSDNEQFF. The DNA for the CDR3 is TGTGCCATCAGTGAGGGGACTAGTGACAATGAGCAGTTCTTC.

This clonotype came up a few times. V gene TRBV13 combines with J gene TRBJ2-1; TRBD2 matches at 10 bases. CDR1 is PRHDT, CDR2 FYEKMQ, per germline (reference sequence). After removal of 4 bases from V and 7 bases from J, the junction contained 7 bases not matched to a gene. The length of the CDR3 is 15 residues. In nucleotides, the CDR3 is TGTGCCAGCAGCTCAGACCCGGGACTAGCGAATGAGCAGTTCTTC. Translating gives CASSSDPGLANEQFF. The whole variable domain, remainder taken from reference TRBV13 and TRBJ2-1, is AAGVIQSPRHLIKEKRETATLKCYPIPRHDTVYWYQQGPGQDPQFLISFYEKMQSDKGSIPDRFSAQQFSDYHSELNMSSLELGDSALYFCASSSDPGLANEQFFGPGTRLTVL.

The CDR3 DNA reads as TGCAGCGTCGGGGGACTAGCGGGAGGGCCTCCCGAGCAGTACTTC. This gives the protein CSVGGLAGGPPEQYF. The chain uses TRBV29-1 and TRBJ2-7, with 16 bases fitting TRBD2. This CDR3 comprises 15 residues. Germline lookup yields CDR1 SQVTM and CDR2 ANQGSEA. V was clipped by 6 bases and J by 6 bases; unmatched bases: 8.

The table lists this clonotype with many counts. J is TRBJ1-5 and V is TRBV6-1, with TRBD1 identical over 8 bases. The germline CDR1 and CDR2 sequences are MNHNS and SASEGT. The V segment lost 6 bases and the J segment 5 bases; nucleotides outside the gene matches: 0. This CDR3 contains 12 residues. The CDR3 sequence: CASRTGDQPQHF. The CDR3 region has the DNA TGTGCCAGCAGGACAGGGGATCAGCCCCAGCATTTT.

The J gene is TRBJ2-4, the V gene TRBV30; 9 bases are shared with TRBD1. Germline assignment: CDR1 GTSNPN and CDR2 SVGIG (reference sequence). V lost 5 bases, J lost 7 bases, and 3 bases stayed unmatched. This CDR3 has 12 residues. CDR3 amino acids: CAWSGTGNIQYF. Written as DNA, the CDR3 is TGTGCCTGGTCCGGGACAGGGAACATTCAGTACTTC.

Remarks on this clonotype: It may be a read error: a sequence one base away is much more abundant. The chain uses TRBV7-8 and TRBJ2-1, with TRBD2 matching over 8 bases. This CDR3 contains 17 residues. Trimming cost V 5 bases and J 9 bases; bases outside gene matches: 18. Germline values: CDR1 SGHVS, CDR2 FQNEAQ. CDR3 in DNA: TGTGCCAGCAGCATACCTTGGGACTTAGCGGGACGGGGTGAGCAGTTCTTC. Protein sequence: CASSIPWDLAGRGEQFF.

The chain joins TRBV24-1 to TRBJ2-6; 8 nucleotides match TRBD1. Germline trimming cut 3 bases from V and 0 bases from J; bases unmatched to any gene: 9. Germline V gives CDR1 KGHDR, CDR2 SFDVKD. This CDR3 has 19 residues. The CDR3 reads CATSDVRDRTSSGANVLTF. In nucleotides, the CDR3 is TGTGCCACCAGTGATGTCCGGGACAGGACGAGCTCTGGGGCCAACGTCCTGACTTTC.

This clonotype occurred a few times. The rearrangement joins TRBV5-6 to TRBJ2-7; 7 nucleotides align to TRBD2. This CDR3 has 16 residues. The germline V gene encodes CDR1 SGHDT and CDR2 YYEEEE. V was clipped by 1 base and J by 0 bases; unmatched bases: 7. CDR3 loop: CASSLKSGAVSYEQYF. The CDR3 DNA reads TGTGCCAGCAGCTTGAAAAGCGGGGCCGTCTCCTACGAGCAGTACTTC.

This clonotype was counted ten times or more. The chain is built from TRBV28 and TRBJ2-1, with a tentative D call TRBD2 (6 bases). Germline assignment: CDR1 MDHEN and CDR2 SYDVKM. V shed 8 bases and J shed 4 bases, with 18 bases lying between them. The CDR3 is 15 amino acids. The chain's CDR3 is CASALGNSGYNEQFF. The CDR3 DNA reads TGTGCCAGCGCGTTGGGTAATAGCGGTTACAATGAGCAGTTCTTC.